A selection of T cell receptor beta chains follows, all from one sample in a study of CD8 T cells in Susac syndrome. From the immunoSEQ multiplex PCR reads, TCRdb called clonotypes with MiXCR, one entry per CDR3 protein. The sample records around 85,000 distinct CDR3 sequences, roughly 94% being singletons. Sequences were obtained from CD8+ T cells from PBMCs. These receptors were obtained from a human donor with Susac syndrome. Each CDR3 is given with its conserved first and last residue. The listing skips clone size in some rows; elsewhere it reads once, few, many or a size class.

CSARESGTQHF,-,TRBV20-1
CSVDWENTGELFF,-,TRBV29-1
CSVEVWETSGSDEQFF,-,TRBV29-1
CASSLLTGNEQYF,-,TRBV27
CASRGAADQPQHF,-,TRBV4-1
CSATDRGSRETQYF,-,TRBV20-1
CASSLVGIAGEAASDEQFF,-,TRBV5-1
CASSLKGGDEQFF,-,TRBV7-3
CSVVAVRRGANVLTF,-,TRBV29-1
CSVATSGGPSAGNEQFF,-,TRBV29-1
CSVENRVENTEAFF,-,TRBV20-1
CSITISGSGSNEQYF,-,TRBV20-1
CASRVGDSSGANVLTF,-,TRBV12-3/TRBV12-4
CSVGTLSSYEQYF,-,TRBV20-1
CASSPFSGRNRDTQYF,-,TRBV14
CASSPEQGSPYEQYF,once,TRBV7-9
CASSLARRGIDTQYF,-,TRBV11-2
CSARELAGLPDTQYF,-,TRBV20-1
CASTPQAGNTEAFF,-,TRBV2
CASSRSSGNTGELFF,once,TRBV9
CASSFVAGDTDTQYF,-,TRBV28
CASALAGGSYNEQFF,-,TRBV6-4
CASSVTPTDTQYF,-,TRBV9
CASSASTGRPEAFF,-,TRBV13
CASSIGQYNEQFF,-,TRBV19